This TCR beta chain originates from a study of control samples from healthy donors and cancer patients. Sequencing used immunoSEQ multiplex PCR; TCRdb keeps in-frame clones, though not all of them. The sample contains about 110,000 clones, 91% of which appear only once. Deletions cut 6 bases from V and 0 bases from J, with 8 bases between. The CDR3 loop spans 13 amino acids. Looked up from germline, CDR1 is SGHTA and CDR2 is FQGNSA. V usage is TRBV7-2 and J usage is TRBJ1-1, with D possibly matching TRBD1 (6 bases). The sequence derives from a woman aged 18-29 years in good health. Sequenced material: blood. CDR3 sequence reads: CASRQGLNTEAFF. The CDR3 DNA sequence: TGTGCCAGCAGACAGGGACTGAACACTGAAGCTTTCTTT.